In its sample, the clone carrying this TCR beta chain was seen a few times. Amplified TCR beta CDR3 regions were obtained using RNA transcripts as template. A first-round RT-PCR used HTBI primers, followed by a second-round multiplex PCR. TCRdb reanalysed the multiplex PCR reads using MiXCR and keeps one entry per CDR3 protein. The table shows some 410,000 distinct CDR3 sequences, with over 20% occurring only once. V dropped 7 bases and J dropped 1 base, with 19 bases sitting between them. Germline V CDR1 and CDR2: SGHAT, FQDESV (reference sequence). The CDR3 is 16 residues long. The sample is drawn from a study of Graves' ophthalmopathy and Graves' hyperthyroidism.

The chain is built from TRBV11-1 and TRBJ1-2; D unclear. The receptor's source is a young woman with stable Graves' hyperthyroidism. Material: peripheral blood. CDR3 in DNA: TGTGCCAGCACCCGGTCGGAATTAGGAAATAACTATGGCTACACCTTC. Its translation: CASTRSELGNNYGYTF.